This T cell receptor beta chain was captured in a study of blood T cell repertoires in COVID-19. Per the original methods: The assay estimated nucleated cells by amplifying reference gene primers. Only in-frame clones appear in the TCRdb table, and some are missing; sequencing was by immunoSEQ multiplex PCR. V and J calls and clone size follow that table, whereas D and trimming were derived from the DNA. Of some 240,000 clones listed, 89% are singletons. The CDR3 spans 14 residues. J gave up 2 bases and V 10 bases, and 6 bases lay outside the gene matches. Germline V CDR1 and CDR2: MNHEY, SVGAGI. This clone was observed a single time.

The rearrangement links TRBV6-5 to TRBJ2-3, with 10 bases that match TRBD2. The source material was peripheral blood. The source is a man in his 60s who had recovered from COVID-19. This CDR3 reads CATLLAGATDTQYF. In DNA form, the CDR3 reads TGTGCCACCCTGCTAGCGGGGGCCACAGATACGCAGTATTTT.